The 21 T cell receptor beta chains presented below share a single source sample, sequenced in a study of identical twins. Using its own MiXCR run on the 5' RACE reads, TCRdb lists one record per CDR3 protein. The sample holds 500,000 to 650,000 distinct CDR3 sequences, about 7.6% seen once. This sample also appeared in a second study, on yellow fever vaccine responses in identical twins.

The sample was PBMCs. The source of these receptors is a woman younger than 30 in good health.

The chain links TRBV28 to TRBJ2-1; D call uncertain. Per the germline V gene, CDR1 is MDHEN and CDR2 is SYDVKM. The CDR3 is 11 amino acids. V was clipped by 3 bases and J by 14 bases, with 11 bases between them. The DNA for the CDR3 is TGTGCCAGCAGTTTGTGGAGCATGGAGTTCTTC. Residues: CASSLWSMEFF.

The CDR3 coding sequence is TGCGCCAGCAGCTTGTCATGGAACACTGAAGCTTTCTTT. Amino acid sequence: CASSLSWNTEAFF. The V and J genes are TRBV5-1 and TRBJ1-1; D remains unclear. CDR1 and CDR2 (germline): SGHRS, YFSETQ. V was pared by 1 base and J by 1 base, with 5 bases between. This CDR3 is built from 13 residues.

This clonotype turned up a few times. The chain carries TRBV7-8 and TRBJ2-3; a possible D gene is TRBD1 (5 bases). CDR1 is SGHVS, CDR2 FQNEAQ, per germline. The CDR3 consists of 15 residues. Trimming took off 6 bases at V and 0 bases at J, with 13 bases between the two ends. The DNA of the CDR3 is TGTGCCAGCAGAAATACGGCAGGGAGCACAGATACGCAGTATTTT. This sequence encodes CASRNTAGSTDTQYF.

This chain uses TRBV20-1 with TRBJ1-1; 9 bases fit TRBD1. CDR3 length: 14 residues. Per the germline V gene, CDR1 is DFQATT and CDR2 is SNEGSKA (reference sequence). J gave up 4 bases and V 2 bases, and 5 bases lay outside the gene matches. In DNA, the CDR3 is TGCAGTGCTAGAAAACAGGGGGCATTCACTGAAGCTTTCTTT. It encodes CSARKQGAFTEAFF.

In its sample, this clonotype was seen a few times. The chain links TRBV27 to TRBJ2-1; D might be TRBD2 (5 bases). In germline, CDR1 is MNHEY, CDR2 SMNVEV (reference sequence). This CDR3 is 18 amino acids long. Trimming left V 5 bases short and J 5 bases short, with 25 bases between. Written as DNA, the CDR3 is TGTGCCAGCAGTCGCCGGGCCCCGGGATCTCTTTGGGACAATGAGCAGTTCTTC. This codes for CASSRRAPGSLWDNEQFF.

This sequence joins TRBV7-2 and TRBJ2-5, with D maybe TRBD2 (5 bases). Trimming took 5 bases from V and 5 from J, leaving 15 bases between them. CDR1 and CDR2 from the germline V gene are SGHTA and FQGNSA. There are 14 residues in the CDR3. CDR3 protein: CASSLDWRAETQYF. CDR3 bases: TGTGCCAGCAGCCTCGACTGGCGGGCGGAGACCCAGTACTTC.

CDR3 region: CASRSGSGSGTDTQYF. The CDR3, as DNA: TGCGCCAGCAGATCAGGTAGCGGTTCAGGTACAGATACGCAGTATTTT. The rearrangement joins TRBV5-1 to TRBJ2-3; possible D gene TRBD2, 6 bases. Germline lookup yields CDR1 SGHRS and CDR2 YFSETQ. Trimming pared 5 bases from V and 3 bases from J, leaving 19 bases between. CDR3 length: 16 amino acids.

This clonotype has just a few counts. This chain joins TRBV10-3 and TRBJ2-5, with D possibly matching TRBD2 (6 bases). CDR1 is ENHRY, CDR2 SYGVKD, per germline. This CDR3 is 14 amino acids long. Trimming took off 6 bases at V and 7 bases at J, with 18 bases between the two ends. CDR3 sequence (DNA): TGTGCCATCAGCACCCGGGAAGGGGAGGTGACCCAGTACTTC. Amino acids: CAISTREGEVTQYF.

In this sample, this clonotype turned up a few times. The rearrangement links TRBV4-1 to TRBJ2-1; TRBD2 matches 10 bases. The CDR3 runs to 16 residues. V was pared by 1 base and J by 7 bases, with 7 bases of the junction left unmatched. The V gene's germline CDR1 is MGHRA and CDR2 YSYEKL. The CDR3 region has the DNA TGCGCCAGCAGCCAAGGAGCTAGCGGGGGTATAAATGAGCAGTTCTTC. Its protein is CASSQGASGGINEQFF.

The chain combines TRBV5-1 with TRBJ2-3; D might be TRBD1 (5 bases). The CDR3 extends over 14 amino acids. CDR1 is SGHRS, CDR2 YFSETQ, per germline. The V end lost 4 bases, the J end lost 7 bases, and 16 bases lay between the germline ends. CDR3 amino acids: CASSMGTDSYTQYF. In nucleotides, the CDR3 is TGCGCCAGCAGCATGGGAACCGACAGTTATACGCAGTATTTT.

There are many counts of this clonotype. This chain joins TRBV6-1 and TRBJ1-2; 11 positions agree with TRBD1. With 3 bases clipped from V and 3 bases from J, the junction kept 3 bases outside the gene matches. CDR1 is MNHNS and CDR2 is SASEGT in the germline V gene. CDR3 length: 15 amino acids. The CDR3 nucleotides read TGTGCCAGCAGTGATCAGGACAGGGGGCACTATGGCTACACCTTC. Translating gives CASSDQDRGHYGYTF.

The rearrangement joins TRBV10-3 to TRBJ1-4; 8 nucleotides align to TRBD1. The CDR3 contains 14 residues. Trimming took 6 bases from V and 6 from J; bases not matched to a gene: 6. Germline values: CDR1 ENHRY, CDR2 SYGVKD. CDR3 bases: TGTGCCATCAGGAAAGGACAGGGAGATGAAAAACTGTTTTTT. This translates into CAIRKGQGDEKLFF.

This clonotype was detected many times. The chain's CDR3 is CASSLPGTSGINEQFF. CDR3 in DNA: TGTGCCAGCAGCTTGCCCGGGACTAGCGGGATTAATGAGCAGTTCTTC. The chain recombines TRBV5-5 with TRBJ2-1; 13 bases match TRBD2. J lost 7 bases, V lost 1 base, and 5 bases had no gene match. The CDR3 is made up of 16 amino acids. Germline assignment: CDR1 SGHKS and CDR2 YYEKEE (reference sequence).

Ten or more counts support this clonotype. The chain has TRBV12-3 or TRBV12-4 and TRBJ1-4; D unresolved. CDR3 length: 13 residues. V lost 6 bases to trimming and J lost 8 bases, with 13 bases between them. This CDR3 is CASSLRWEEKLFF. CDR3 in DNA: TGTGCCAGCAGCCTTCGGTGGGAAGAAAAACTGTTTTTT.

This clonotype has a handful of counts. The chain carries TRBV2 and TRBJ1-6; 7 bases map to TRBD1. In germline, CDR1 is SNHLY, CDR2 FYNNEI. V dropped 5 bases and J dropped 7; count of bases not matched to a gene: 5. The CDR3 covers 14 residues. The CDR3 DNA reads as TGTGCCAGCAGTCCGGGACAGAAAAATTCACCCCTCCACTTT. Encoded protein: CASSPGQKNSPLHF.

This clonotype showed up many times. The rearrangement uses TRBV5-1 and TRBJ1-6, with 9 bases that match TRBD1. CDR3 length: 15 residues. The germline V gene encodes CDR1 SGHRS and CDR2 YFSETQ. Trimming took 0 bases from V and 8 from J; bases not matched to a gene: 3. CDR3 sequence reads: CASSLAGQGYSPLHF. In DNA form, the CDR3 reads TGCGCCAGCAGCTTGGCGGGACAGGGATATTCACCCCTCCACTTT.

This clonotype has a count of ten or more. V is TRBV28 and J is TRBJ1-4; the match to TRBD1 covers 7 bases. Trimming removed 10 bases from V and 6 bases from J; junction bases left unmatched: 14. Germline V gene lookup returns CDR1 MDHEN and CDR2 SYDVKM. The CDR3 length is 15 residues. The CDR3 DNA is TGTGCCACCCGGGTAGGGGGCACGGGTTATGAAAAACTGTTTTTT. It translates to CATRVGGTGYEKLFF.

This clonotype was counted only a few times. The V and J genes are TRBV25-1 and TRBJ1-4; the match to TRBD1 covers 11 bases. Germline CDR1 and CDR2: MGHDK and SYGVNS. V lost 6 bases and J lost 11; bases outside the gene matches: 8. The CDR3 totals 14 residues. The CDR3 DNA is TGTGCCAGCAGGCCGGGACAGGGGGTAGAGAAACTGTTTTTT. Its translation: CASRPGQGVEKLFF.

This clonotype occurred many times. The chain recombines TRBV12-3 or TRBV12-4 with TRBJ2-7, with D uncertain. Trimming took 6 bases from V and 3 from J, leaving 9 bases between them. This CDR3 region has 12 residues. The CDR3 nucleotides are TGTGCCAGCAGCAACCATCGCTACGAGCAGTACGTC. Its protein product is CASSNHRYEQYV.

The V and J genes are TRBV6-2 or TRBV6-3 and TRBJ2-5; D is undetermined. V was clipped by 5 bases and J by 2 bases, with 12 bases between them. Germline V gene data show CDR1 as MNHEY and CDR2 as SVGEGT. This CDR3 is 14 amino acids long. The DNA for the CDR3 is TGTGCCAGCAGTCCGACTCCCAGGCAAGAGACCCAGTACTTC. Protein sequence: CASSPTPRQETQYF.

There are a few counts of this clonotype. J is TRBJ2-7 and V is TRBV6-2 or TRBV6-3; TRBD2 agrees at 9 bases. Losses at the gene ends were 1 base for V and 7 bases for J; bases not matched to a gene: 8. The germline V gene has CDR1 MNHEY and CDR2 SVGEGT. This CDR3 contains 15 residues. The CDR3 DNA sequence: TGTGCCAGCAGTTACTACTCGGCGGGAGGGGATGAGCAGTACTTC. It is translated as CASSYYSAGGDEQYF.